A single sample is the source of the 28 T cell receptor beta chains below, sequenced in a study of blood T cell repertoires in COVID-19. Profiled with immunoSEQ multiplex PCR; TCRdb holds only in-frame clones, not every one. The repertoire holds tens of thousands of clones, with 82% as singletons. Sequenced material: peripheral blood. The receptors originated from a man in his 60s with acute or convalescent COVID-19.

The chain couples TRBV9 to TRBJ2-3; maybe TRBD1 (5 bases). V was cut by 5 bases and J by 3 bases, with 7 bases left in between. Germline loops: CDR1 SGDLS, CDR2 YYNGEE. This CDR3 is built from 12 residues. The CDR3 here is CASRGLTDTQYF. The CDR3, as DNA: TGTGCCAGCAGGGGGCTGACAGATACGCAGTATTTT. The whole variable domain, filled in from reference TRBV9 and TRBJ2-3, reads DSGVTQTPKHLITATGQRVTLRCSPRSGDLSVYWYQQSLDQGLQFLIQYYNGEERAKGNILERFSAQQFPDLHSELNLSSLELGDSALYFCASRGLTDTQYFGPGTRLTVL.

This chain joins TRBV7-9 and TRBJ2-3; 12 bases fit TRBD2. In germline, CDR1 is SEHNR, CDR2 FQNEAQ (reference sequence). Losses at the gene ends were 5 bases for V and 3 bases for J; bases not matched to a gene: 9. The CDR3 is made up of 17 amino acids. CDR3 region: CASSGWTSGAKTDTQYF. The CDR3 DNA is TGTGCCAGCAGCGGGTGGACTAGCGGGGCAAAAACAGATACGCAGTATTTT.

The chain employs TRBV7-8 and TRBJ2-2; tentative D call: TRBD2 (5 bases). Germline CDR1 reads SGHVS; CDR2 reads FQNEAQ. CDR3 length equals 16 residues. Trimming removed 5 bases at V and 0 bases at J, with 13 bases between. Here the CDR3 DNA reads TGTGCCAGCAGCACCGGCGAGGGATCGAACACCGGGGAGCTGTTTTTT. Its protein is CASSTGEGSNTGELFF.

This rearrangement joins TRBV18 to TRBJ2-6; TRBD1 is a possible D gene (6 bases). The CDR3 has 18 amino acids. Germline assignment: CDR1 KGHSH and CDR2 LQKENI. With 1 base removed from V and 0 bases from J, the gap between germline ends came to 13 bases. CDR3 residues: CASSPLDRSYSGANVLTF. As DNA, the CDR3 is TGTGCCAGCTCACCACTCGACAGGTCCTACTCTGGGGCCAACGTCCTGACTTTC.

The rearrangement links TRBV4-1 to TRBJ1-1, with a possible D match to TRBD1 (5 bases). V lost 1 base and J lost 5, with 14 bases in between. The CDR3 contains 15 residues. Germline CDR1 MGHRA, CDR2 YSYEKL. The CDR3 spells CASSQAPGSVTEAFF. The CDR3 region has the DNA TGCGCCAGCAGCCAAGCCCCAGGGTCGGTGACTGAAGCTTTCTTT.

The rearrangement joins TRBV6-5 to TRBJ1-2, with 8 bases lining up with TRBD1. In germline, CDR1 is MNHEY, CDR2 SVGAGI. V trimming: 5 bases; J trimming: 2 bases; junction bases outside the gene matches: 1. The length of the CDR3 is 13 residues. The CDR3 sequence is CASSRDRNYGYTF. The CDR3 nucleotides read TGTGCCAGCAGTCGGGACAGGAACTATGGCTACACCTTC.

The CDR3 DNA sequence: TGTGCCTGGAGGGGGACAGGGGCCTTTGAAGCTTTCTTT. Amino acids: CAWRGTGAFEAFF. The chain uses TRBV30 and TRBJ1-1; 10 nucleotides align to TRBD1. Germline CDR1 and CDR2: GTSNPN and SVGIG (reference sequence). V lost 3 bases to trimming and J lost 7 bases; unmatched junction nucleotides: 5. The CDR3 sequence is 13 residues long.

The CDR3 coding sequence is TGTGCCAGCAGCCCTAAGGACACCCTGAACACTGAAGCTTTCTTT. This encodes CASSPKDTLNTEAFF. The genes are TRBV5-4 and TRBJ1-1; weak D call: TRBD1 (5 bases). This CDR3 is 15 amino acids long. CDR1 and CDR2 from the germline V gene are SGHNT and YYREEE (reference sequence). V was clipped by 4 bases and J by 0 bases, with 13 bases between them.

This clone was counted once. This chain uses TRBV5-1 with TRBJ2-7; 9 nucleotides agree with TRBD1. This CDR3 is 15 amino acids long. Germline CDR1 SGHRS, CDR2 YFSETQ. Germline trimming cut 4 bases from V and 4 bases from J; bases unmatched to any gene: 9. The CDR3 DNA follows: TGCGCCAGCAGCGACCTGACAGGGGGGGTATACGAGCAGTACTTC. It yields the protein CASSDLTGGVYEQYF.

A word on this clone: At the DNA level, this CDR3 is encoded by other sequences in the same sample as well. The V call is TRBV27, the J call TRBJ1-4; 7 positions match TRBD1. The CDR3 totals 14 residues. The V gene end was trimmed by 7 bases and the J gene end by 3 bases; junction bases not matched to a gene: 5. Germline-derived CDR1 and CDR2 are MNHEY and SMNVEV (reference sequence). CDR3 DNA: TGTGCCAGCACCCGACAGGGATCTAATGAAAAACTGTTTTTT. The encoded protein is CASTRQGSNEKLFF. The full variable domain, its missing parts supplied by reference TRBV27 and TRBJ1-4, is EAQVTQNPRYLITVTGKKLTVTCSQNMNHEYMSWYRQDPGLGLRQIYYSMNVEVTDKGDVPEGYKVSRKEKRNFPLILESPSPNQTSLYFCASTRQGSNEKLFFGSGTQLSVL.

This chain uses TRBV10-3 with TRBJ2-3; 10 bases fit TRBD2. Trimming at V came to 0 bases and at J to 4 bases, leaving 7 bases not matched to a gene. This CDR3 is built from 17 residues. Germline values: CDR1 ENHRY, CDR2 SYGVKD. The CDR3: CAISESKSGGAADTQYF. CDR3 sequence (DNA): TGTGCCATCAGTGAGTCGAAGAGCGGGGGGGCCGCAGATACGCAGTATTTT.

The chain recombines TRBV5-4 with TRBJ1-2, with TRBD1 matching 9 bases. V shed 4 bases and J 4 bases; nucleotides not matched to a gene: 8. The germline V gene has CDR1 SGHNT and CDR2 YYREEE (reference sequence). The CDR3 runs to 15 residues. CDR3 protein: CASSVKKTGGYGYTF. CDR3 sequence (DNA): TGTGCCAGCAGCGTCAAAAAGACAGGGGGCTATGGCTACACCTTC. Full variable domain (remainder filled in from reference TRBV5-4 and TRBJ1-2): ETGVTQSPTHLIKTRGQQVTLRCSSQSGHNTVSWYQQALGQGPQFIFQYYREEENGRGNFPPRFSGLQFPNYSSELNVNALELDDSALYLCASSVKKTGGYGYTFGSGTRLTVV.

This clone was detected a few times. The CDR3 DNA reads TGTGCCAGCAGCTCGGACAGGGGGAGTGTTGGCTACACCTTC. Translation: CASSSDRGSVGYTF. The chain joins TRBV7-9 to TRBJ1-2; 10 nucleotides match TRBD1. The junction had 6 bases not matched to a gene; V was cut back by 4 bases and J by 7 bases. Germline V lookup: CDR1 SEHNR, CDR2 FQNEAQ (reference sequence). This CDR3 is 14 amino acids long.

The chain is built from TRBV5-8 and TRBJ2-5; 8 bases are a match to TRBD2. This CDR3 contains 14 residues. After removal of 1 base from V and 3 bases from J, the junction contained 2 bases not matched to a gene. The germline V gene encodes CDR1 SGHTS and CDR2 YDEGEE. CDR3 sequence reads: CASSLQAGEETQYF. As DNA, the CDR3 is TGTGCCAGCAGCTTGCAAGCGGGGGAAGAGACCCAGTACTTC.

The DNA of the CDR3 is TGTGCCAGCACTCCTATCCGGGGGAGTTACTCCACAGATACGCAGTATTTT. Protein: CASTPIRGSYSTDTQYF. This rearrangement joins TRBV5-6 to TRBJ2-3; a weak D match, TRBD2 (6 bases). The CDR3 totals 17 residues. Germline V gene sequence: CDR1 SGHDT, CDR2 YYEEEE. The V and J ends lost 6 bases and 2 bases respectively, with 22 bases between them.

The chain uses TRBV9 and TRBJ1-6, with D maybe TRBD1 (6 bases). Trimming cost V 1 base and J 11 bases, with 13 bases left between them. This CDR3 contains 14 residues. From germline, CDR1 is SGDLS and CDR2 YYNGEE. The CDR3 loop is CASSVQGRGTPLHF. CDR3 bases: TGTGCCAGCAGCGTACAGGGGAGAGGGACACCCCTCCACTTT.

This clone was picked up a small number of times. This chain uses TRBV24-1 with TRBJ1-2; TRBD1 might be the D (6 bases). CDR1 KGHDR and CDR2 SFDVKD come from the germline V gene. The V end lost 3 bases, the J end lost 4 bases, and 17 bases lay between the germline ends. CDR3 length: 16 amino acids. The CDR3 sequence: CATSDLRGGEVYGYTF. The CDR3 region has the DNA TGTGCCACCAGTGATCTCAGGGGAGGGGAGGTCTATGGCTACACCTTC.

The CDR3 nucleotides are TGCGCCAGCTCCGGACTAGCGGGGGGGCCTACCTACGAGCAGTACTTC. This gives the protein CASSGLAGGPTYEQYF. This rearrangement joins TRBV10-1 to TRBJ2-7; 15 bases fit TRBD2. V lost 8 bases and J lost 2; bases outside the gene matches: 7. The CDR3 totals 16 residues. Germline V gene data show CDR1 as WNHNN and CDR2 as SYGVQD (reference sequence).

CDR3 loop: CASSSPGQGSRYEQYF. The CDR3 DNA sequence: TGTGCCAGCAGCTCCCCGGGACAGGGGAGTCGGTACGAGCAGTACTTC. V usage is TRBV6-2 or TRBV6-3 and J usage is TRBJ2-7; 10 bases match TRBD1. This CDR3 is 16 amino acids long. V dropped 6 bases and J dropped 4; count of bases not matched to a gene: 12. Per germline, CDR1 MNHEY and CDR2 SVGEGT.

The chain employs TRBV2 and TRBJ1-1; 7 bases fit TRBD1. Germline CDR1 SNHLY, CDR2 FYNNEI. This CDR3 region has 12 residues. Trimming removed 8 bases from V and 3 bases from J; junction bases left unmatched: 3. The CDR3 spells CASGTADTEAFF. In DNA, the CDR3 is TGTGCCAGCGGGACAGCGGACACTGAAGCTTTCTTT.

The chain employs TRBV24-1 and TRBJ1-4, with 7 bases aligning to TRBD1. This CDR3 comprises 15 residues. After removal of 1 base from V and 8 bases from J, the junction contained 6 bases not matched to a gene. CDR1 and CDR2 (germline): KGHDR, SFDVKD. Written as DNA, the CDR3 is TGTGCCACCAGTGATTTAGACAGGGCAATGGAAAAACTGTTTTTT. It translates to CATSDLDRAMEKLFF.

The CDR3 region has the DNA TGTGCCAGCAGTGTAGGTCTGCTTCGGGATCAGCCCCAGCATTTT. It codes for CASSVGLLRDQPQHF. The chain combines TRBV2 with TRBJ1-5; no reliable D call. V lost 4 bases and J 5 bases, leaving 15 bases between the germline ends. In germline, CDR1 is SNHLY, CDR2 FYNNEI. The CDR3 contains 15 residues. The whole variable domain, filled in from reference TRBV2 and TRBJ1-5, reads EPEVTQTPSHQVTQMGQEVILRCVPISNHLYFYWYRQILGQKVEFLVSFYNNEISEKSEIFDDQFSVERPDGSNFTLKIRSTKLEDSAMYFCASSVGLLRDQPQHFGDGTRLSIL.

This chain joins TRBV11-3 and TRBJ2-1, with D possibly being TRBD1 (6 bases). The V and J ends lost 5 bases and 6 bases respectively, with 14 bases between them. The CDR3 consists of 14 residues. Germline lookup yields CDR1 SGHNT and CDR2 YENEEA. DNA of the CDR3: TGTGCCAGCAGCCCCCGACAGGAGAGCAATGAGCAGTTCTTC. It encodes CASSPRQESNEQFF. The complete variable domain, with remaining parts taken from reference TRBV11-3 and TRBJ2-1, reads EAGVVQSPRYKIIEKKQPVAFWCNPISGHNTLYWYLQNLGQGPELLIRYENEEAVDDSQLPKDRFSAERLKGVDSTLKIQPAELGDSAVYLCASSPRQESNEQFFGPGTRLTVL.

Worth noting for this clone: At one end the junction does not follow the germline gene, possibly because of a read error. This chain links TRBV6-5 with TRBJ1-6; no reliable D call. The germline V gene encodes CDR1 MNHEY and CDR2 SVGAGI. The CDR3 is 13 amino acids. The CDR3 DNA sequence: TGTGCCGGCAGGAGCTCCTATAATTCACCCCTCCACTTT. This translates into CAGRSSYNSPLHF.

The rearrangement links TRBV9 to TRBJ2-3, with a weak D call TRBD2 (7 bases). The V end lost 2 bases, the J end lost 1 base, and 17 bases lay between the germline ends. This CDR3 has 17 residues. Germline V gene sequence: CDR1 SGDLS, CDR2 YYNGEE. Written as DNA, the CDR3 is TGTGCCAGCAGCGTCCTGGGGGGGGCGTCCGGCACAGATACGCAGTATTTT. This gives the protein CASSVLGGASGTDTQYF.

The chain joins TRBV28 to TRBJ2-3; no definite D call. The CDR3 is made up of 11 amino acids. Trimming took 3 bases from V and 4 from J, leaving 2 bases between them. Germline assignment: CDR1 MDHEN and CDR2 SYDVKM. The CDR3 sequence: CASSFSDTQYF. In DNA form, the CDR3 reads TGTGCCAGCAGTTTCTCAGATACGCAGTATTTT.

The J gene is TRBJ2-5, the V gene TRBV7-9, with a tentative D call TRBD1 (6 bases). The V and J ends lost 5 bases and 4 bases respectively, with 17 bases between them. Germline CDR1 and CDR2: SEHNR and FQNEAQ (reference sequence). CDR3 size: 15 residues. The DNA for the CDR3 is TGTGCCAGCAGCGGTGGGTCGGTGGGGGCAGAGACCCAGTACTTC. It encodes CASSGGSVGAETQYF.

Written as DNA, the CDR3 is TGTGCCACCAGTGATGGGGGGGCAGGGGGCAAGAACACTGAAGCTTTCTTT. It encodes CATSDGGAGGKNTEAFF. This chain connects TRBV24-1 to TRBJ1-1; 8 nucleotides match TRBD1. With 3 bases clipped from V and 1 base from J, the junction kept 9 bases outside the gene matches. The V gene's germline CDR1 is KGHDR and CDR2 SFDVKD. This CDR3 has 17 amino acids.